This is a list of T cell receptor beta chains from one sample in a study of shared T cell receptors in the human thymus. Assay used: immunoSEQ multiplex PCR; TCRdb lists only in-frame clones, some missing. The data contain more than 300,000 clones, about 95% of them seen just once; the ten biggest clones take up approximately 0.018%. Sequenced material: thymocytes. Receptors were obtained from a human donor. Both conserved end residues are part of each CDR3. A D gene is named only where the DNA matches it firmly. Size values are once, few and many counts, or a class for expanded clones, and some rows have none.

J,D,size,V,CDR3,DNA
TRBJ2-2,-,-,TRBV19,CASSIAPHTGELFF,TGTGCCAGTAGTATCGCCCCCCACACCGGGGAGCTGTTTTTT
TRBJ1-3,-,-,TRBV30,CAWRPRSSGNTIYF,TGTGCCTGGAGACCCCGGAGCTCTGGAAACACCATATATTTT
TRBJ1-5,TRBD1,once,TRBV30,CAWSATGTANQPQHF,TGTGCCTGGAGCGCTACCGGGACAGCGAATCAGCCCCAGCATTTT
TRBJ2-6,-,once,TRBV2,CARGSPGANVLTF,TGTGCCAGGGGATCGCCCGGGGCCAACGTCCTGACTTTC
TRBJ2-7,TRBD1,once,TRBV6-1,CASSDRGQGSYEQYF,TGTGCCAGCAGTGATAGGGGACAGGGCTCCTACGAGCAGTACTTC
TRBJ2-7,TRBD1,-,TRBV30,CAWSPPQGAGYEQYF,TGTGCCTGGAGCCCTCCCCAGGGGGCAGGGTACGAGCAGTACTTC
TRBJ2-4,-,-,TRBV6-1,CASSEFGQGSRPLAKNIQYF,TGTGCCAGCAGTGAATTTGGTCAGGGTTCCCGACCGCTAGCCAAAAACATTCAGTACTTC
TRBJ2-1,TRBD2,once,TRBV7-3,CASSLPLLAPPNNEQFF,TGTGCCAGCAGCTTACCTTTACTAGCGCCTCCTAACAATGAGCAGTTCTTC
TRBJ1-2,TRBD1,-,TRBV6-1,CASSEWDSAPGGYGYTF,TGTGCCAGCAGTGAATGGGACAGTGCCCCAGGGGGTTATGGCTACACCTTC
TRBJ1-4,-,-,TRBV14,CASSQVGQAEEKLFF,TGTGCCAGCAGCCAAGTAGGCCAGGCGGAGGAAAAACTGTTTTTT
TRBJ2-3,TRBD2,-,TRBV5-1,CASSWGGYSTDTQYF,TGCGCCAGCAGCTGGGGGGGTTATAGCACAGATACGCAGTATTTT
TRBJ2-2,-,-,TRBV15,CATSRRLPGNTGELFF,TGTGCCACCAGCAGACGTCTCCCGGGGAACACCGGGGAGCTGTTTTTT
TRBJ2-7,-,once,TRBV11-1,CASSLCAGSNYEQYF,TGTGCCAGCAGCTTGTGTGCAGGGTCCAACTACGAGCAGTACTTC
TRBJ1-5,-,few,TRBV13,CASSFVGQPQHF,TGTGCCAGCAGTTTCGTAGGGCAGCCCCAGCATTTT
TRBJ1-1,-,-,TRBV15,CATSTSGGRGLNTEAFF,TGTGCCACCAGCACCTCGGGAGGAAGGGGGTTAAACACTGAAGCTTTCTTT
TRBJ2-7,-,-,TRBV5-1,CASSDRTTYEQYF,TGCGCCAGCAGTGATAGGACCACCTACGAGCAGTACTTC
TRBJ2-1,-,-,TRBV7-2,CASSPERQFF,TGTGCCAGCAGCCCCGAACGGCAGTTCTTC
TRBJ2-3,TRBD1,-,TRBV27,CASSPSEGQTYPGTDTQYF,TGTGCCAGCAGTCCATCAGAGGGACAGACCTACCCAGGCACAGATACGCAGTATTTT
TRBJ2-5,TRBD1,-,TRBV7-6,CASSSEEGTDPSETQYF,TGTGCCAGCAGCTCCGAGGAAGGGACAGATCCGTCAGAGACCCAGTACTTC
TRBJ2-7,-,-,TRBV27,CASSDGSTGDAYEQYF,TGTGCCAGCAGTGACGGGTCAACAGGAGACGCCTACGAGCAGTACTTC
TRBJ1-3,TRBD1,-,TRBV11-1,CASSISRDSLSGNTIYF,TGTGCCAGCAGTATATCCCGGGACAGCCTCTCTGGAAACACCATATATTTT
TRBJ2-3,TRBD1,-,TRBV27,CASSPGQGERSAHPDSITDTQYF,TGTGCCAGCAGCCCGGGACAGGGTGAAAGAAGTGCACATCCTGATTCAATCACAGATACGCAGTATTTT
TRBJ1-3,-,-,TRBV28,CASRPLPPGNTIYF,TGTGCCAGCAGGCCCCTACCTCCTGGAAACACCATATATTTT
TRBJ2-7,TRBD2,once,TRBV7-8,CASSLARGVNGRAEDEQYF,TGTGCCAGCAGCTTAGCCCGGGGGGTAAATGGCAGGGCGGAGGACGAGCAGTACTTC
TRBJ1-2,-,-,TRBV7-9,CASSDWADNYGYTF,TGTGCCAGCAGCGATTGGGCAGATAACTATGGCTACACCTTC
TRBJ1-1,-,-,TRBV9,CASSVVGGATAFF,TGTGCCAGCAGCGTAGTGGGGGGCGCGACGGCTTTCTTT
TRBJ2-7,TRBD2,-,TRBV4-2,CASSHGLAAPPHYEQYF,TGTGCCAGCAGCCATGGACTAGCGGCACCCCCCCACTACGAGCAGTACTTC
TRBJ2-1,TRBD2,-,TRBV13,CASSVKGLAGVLRSSYNEQFF,TGTGCCAGCAGCGTCAAGGGACTAGCGGGAGTTTTGCGAAGCTCCTACAATGAGCAGTTCTTC
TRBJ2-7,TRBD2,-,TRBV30,CAWRRDSGSDEQYF,TGTGCCTGGAGAAGGGATAGCGGGAGCGACGAGCAGTACTTC
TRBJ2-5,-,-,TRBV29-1,CSVVTETQYF,TGCAGCGTTGTTACGGAGACCCAGTACTTC
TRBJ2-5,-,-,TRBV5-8,CASSLPPQGTQYF,TGTGCCAGCAGCTTGCCACCTCAGGGGACCCAGTACTTC
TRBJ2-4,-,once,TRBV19,CASTTQEAKNIQYF,TGTGCCAGTACCACCCAGGAGGCGAAAAACATTCAGTACTTC
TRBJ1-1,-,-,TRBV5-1,CASSLVGESYEAFF,TGCGCCAGCAGCTTGGTGGGGGAGAGTTATGAAGCTTTCTTT
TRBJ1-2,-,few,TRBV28,CASSFPQGYGYTF,TGTGCCAGCAGTTTCCCCCAGGGGTATGGCTACACCTTC
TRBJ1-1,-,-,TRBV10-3,CAITEGQGRTEAFF,TGTGCCATCACCGAAGGGCAGGGAAGGACTGAAGCTTTCTTT
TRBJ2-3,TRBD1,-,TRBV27,CASSLRGITDTQYF,TGTGCCAGCAGTCTCAGGGGGATCACAGATACGCAGTATTTT
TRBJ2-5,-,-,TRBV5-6,CASSLGCSDILRETQYF,TGTGCCAGCAGCTTGGGCTGCTCGGACATCCTCCGCGAGACCCAGTACTTC
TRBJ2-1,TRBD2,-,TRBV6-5,CASSYSSGSSYNEQFF,TGTGCCAGCAGTTACTCGAGCGGGAGCTCCTACAATGAGCAGTTCTTC
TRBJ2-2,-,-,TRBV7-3,CASSLGGLGAGELFF,TGTGCCAGCAGCCTAGGAGGATTAGGGGCCGGGGAGCTGTTTTTT
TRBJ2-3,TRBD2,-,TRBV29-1,CSVGLAGPSTDTQYF,TGCAGCGTCGGACTAGCGGGCCCCAGCACAGATACGCAGTATTTT
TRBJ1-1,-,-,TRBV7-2,CASSHRDTEAFF,TGTGCCAGCAGCCACCGGGACACTGAAGCTTTCTTT
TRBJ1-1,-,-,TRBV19,CASRRERQGVVRTEAFF,TGTGCCAGCCGACGGGAAAGGCAGGGAGTAGTTAGGACTGAAGCTTTCTTT
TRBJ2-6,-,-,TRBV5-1,CASSSLSSGANVLTF,TGCGCCAGCAGTAGCCTGAGCTCTGGGGCCAACGTCCTGACTTTC
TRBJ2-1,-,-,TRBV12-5,CASAPVGLSYNEQFF,TGTGCTAGTGCCCCTGTAGGACTTTCCTACAATGAGCAGTTCTTC
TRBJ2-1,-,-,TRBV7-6,CASSLVFFGNEQFF,TGTGCCAGCAGCTTAGTCTTCTTTGGGAATGAGCAGTTCTTC
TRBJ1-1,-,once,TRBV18,CASSLTGNTEAFF,TGTGCCAGCTCACTTACAGGGAACACTGAAGCTTTCTTT
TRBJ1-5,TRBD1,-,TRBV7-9,CASSWTGNQPQHF,TGTGCCAGCAGCTGGACAGGGAATCAGCCCCAGCATTTT
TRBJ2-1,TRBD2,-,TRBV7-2,CASSLVAGYYNEQFF,TGTGCCAGCAGCTTAGTAGCGGGATACTACAATGAGCAGTTCTTC
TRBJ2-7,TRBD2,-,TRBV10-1,CASGGLEAHEQYF,TGCGCCAGCGGGGGACTAGAGGCCCACGAGCAGTACTTC
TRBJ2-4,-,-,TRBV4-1,CASSQDRLAKNIQYF,TGCGCCAGCAGCCAAGATAGACTAGCCAAAAACATTCAGTACTTC
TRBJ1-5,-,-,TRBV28,CASSLTRGAGNQPQHF,TGTGCCAGCAGTTTGACCAGGGGCGCGGGCAATCAGCCCCAGCATTTT
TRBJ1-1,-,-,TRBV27,CASSLGRTGPNTEAFF,TGTGCCAGCAGTTTGGGACGCACAGGGCCCAACACTGAAGCTTTCTTT
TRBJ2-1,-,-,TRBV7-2,CASSYPRDIRYNEQFF,TGTGCCAGCAGTTATCCCCGGGACATTCGCTACAATGAGCAGTTCTTC
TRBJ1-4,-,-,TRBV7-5,CVRSTRIDRGQGKLFF,TGTGTCAGAAGCACGCGAATAGACAGGGGTCAGGGAAAACTGTTTTTT